This entry lists 4 T cell receptor beta chains sequenced from one sample in a study of shared T cell receptors in the human thymus. Sequencing was performed with immunoSEQ multiplex PCR; in TCRdb, only in-frame clones are kept and a portion is missing. The repertoire holds about 660,000 clones, with more than 70% as singletons. This same sample was also part of a study on human thymus T cells.

The material sequenced was thymocytes. The origin of the receptors is a boy under two years old with a congenital heart defect.

This sequence joins TRBV6-5 and TRBJ2-1; D perhaps matches TRBD1 (5 bases). CDR3 length equals 15 residues. In germline, CDR1 is MNHEY, CDR2 SVGAGI. Between the trimmed V and J ends, which lost 6 bases and 0 bases, there was a span of 12 bases. The CDR3 region has the DNA TGTGCCAGCAGCATCTTAGACAGCTCCTACAATGAGCAGTTCTTC. Translated: CASSILDSSYNEQFF.

This clone was observed a single time. This rearrangement joins TRBV11-2 to TRBJ2-2; no clear D. The CDR3 has 15 amino acids. Trimming stripped 5 bases from V and 2 bases from J, with 12 bases between. The V gene's germline CDR1 is SGHAT and CDR2 FQNNGV. This chain's CDR3 is CASSPAHQNTGELFF. The CDR3 DNA is TGTGCCAGCAGCCCAGCGCACCAAAACACCGGGGAGCTGTTTTTT.

The V gene is TRBV2, the J gene TRBJ2-3; 16 nucleotides agree with TRBD2. Germline CDR1 and CDR2: SNHLY and FYNNEI. V shed 3 bases, J shed 4 bases, and the junction held 16 bases outside the gene matches. The CDR3 covers 21 residues. DNA for the CDR3: TGTGCCAGCAGTGAGAGACTCGGGACTAGCGGGAGGGCCGGGGCTCCAGATACGCAGTATTTT. Protein product: CASSERLGTSGRAGAPDTQYF. Full variable domain (rest looked up from reference TRBV2 and TRBJ2-3): EPEVTQTPSHQVTQMGQEVILRCVPISNHLYFYWYRQILGQKVEFLVSFYNNEISEKSEIFDDQFSVERPDGSNFTLKIRSTKLEDSAMYFCASSERLGTSGRAGAPDTQYFGPGTRLTVL.

V and J are TRBV5-4 and TRBJ2-3; 8 bases match TRBD1. This CDR3 has 14 amino acids. Germline-derived CDR1 and CDR2 are SGHNT and YYREEE (reference sequence). V trimming: 4 bases; J trimming: 4 bases; junction bases outside the gene matches: 5. CDR3 sequence reads: CASSTPGGADTQYF. The CDR3 DNA follows: TGTGCCAGCAGCACCCCAGGGGGCGCAGATACGCAGTATTTT.